A single sample is the source of the 23 T cell receptor beta chains below, sequenced in a study of persistence of HIV-infected CD4 T cells. Their specific antigens are unknown. This was the immunoSEQ version 4 assay in survey mode. TCRdb keeps only in-frame clones here, not all; method: immunoSEQ multiplex PCR. The repertoire holds approximately 44,000 clones, with around 90% as singletons. Nonspecific anti-CD3/anti-CD28 bead stimulation represents the broad CD4+ T cell repertoire. CD4+ T cells upregulating both CD40 ligand and CD69 were sorted as responding cells. Sequences were derived from CD4+ T cells sorted from PBMCs after roughly 19-hour stimulation, sampled from a patient who received antiretroviral therapy. The origin of the receptors is an adult man with HIV who was CMV-seropositive.

As to this clone: This specimen includes other DNA sequences encoding the same CDR3. The gene calls are TRBV5-1 and TRBJ1-5; no clear D gene. This CDR3 is 13 amino acids long. Trimming pared 0 bases from V and 4 bases from J, leaving 5 bases between. Germline CDR1 SGHRS, CDR2 YFSETQ. This CDR3 reads CASSLDGNQPQHF. In nucleotides, the CDR3 is TGCGCCAGCAGCTTGGACGGTAATCAGCCCCAGCATTTT.

The rearrangement links TRBV2 to TRBJ1-1; D remains unclear. CDR1 and CDR2 (germline): SNHLY, FYNNEI. Trimming removed 1 base from V and 6 bases from J, with 9 bases in between. The CDR3 runs 13 residues. CDR3 region: CASSEGRFPEAFF. CDR3 bases: TGTGCCAGCAGTGAAGGGCGATTCCCTGAAGCTTTCTTT.

The genes are TRBV7-6 and TRBJ1-4; D gene ambiguous. CDR1 SGHVS and CDR2 FNYEAQ come from the germline V gene. Trimming took off 5 bases at V and 6 bases at J, with 16 bases between the two ends. This CDR3 is built from 15 residues. The CDR3 sequence: CASSPSPKEYEKLFF. The CDR3 DNA is TGTGCCAGCAGCCCTTCCCCGAAGGAATATGAAAAACTGTTTTTT.

The genes are TRBV6-1 and TRBJ2-2; 10 nucleotides align to TRBD1. The CDR3 has 18 residues. V gave up 4 bases and J gave up 2 bases; unmatched junction bases: 10. In germline, CDR1 is MNHNS, CDR2 SASEGT. CDR3 protein: CASSARLGTGANTGELFF. The DNA of the CDR3 is TGTGCCAGCAGTGCACGTCTCGGGACAGGGGCCAACACCGGGGAGCTGTTTTTT.

A note on this clone: The same CDR3 is also encoded by other DNA sequences in this sample. This chain joins TRBV28 and TRBJ1-3, with D unresolved. CDR1 is MDHEN and CDR2 is SYDVKM in the germline V gene. The CDR3 covers 13 residues. V was pared by 9 bases and J by 0 bases, with 9 bases between. The CDR3 is CASTLGSGNTIYF. The DNA for the CDR3 is TGTGCCAGTACCCTCGGCTCTGGAAACACCATATATTTT.

The J gene is TRBJ1-4, the V gene TRBV6-5; D is undetermined. From germline, CDR1 is MNHEY and CDR2 SVGAGI. Trimming removed 4 bases from V and 8 bases from J, with 11 bases in between. This CDR3 is 13 amino acids long. CDR3 coding DNA: TGTGCCAGCAGTTCCCAAGAGTCAGAAAAACTGTTTTTT. Residues: CASSSQESEKLFF.

V gene TRBV7-8 combines with J gene TRBJ2-1, with D possibly matching TRBD2 (6 bases). The CDR3 runs to 17 residues. Trimming shortened V by 5 bases and J by 0 bases, and 17 bases separated the two germline ends. The germline V gene encodes CDR1 SGHVS and CDR2 FQNEAQ. In DNA form, the CDR3 reads TGTGCCAGCAGCCCACTTCGGGGGTTAAGCTCCTACAATGAGCAGTTCTTC. Amino acid sequence: CASSPLRGLSSYNEQFF.

This sequence joins TRBV7-2 and TRBJ2-7; possible D gene TRBD2, 7 bases. This CDR3 has 14 residues. Germline assignment: CDR1 SGHTA and CDR2 FQGNSA. With 3 bases removed from V and 3 bases from J, the gap between germline ends came to 12 bases. The CDR3 protein is CASSLGGHDYEQYF. For the CDR3, the DNA is TGTGCCAGCAGCTTGGGGGGGCACGACTACGAGCAGTACTTC. The variable domain in full, completed from reference TRBV7-2 and TRBJ2-7, reads GAGVSQSPSNKVTEKGKDVELRCDPISGHTALYWYRQSLGQGLEFLIYFQGNSAPDKSGLPSDRFSAERTGGSVSTLTIQRTQQEDSAVYLCASSLGGHDYEQYFGPGTRLTVT.

This clone was counted a single time. The V call is TRBV3-1 (or the pseudogene TRBV3-2), the J call TRBJ2-3, with D perhaps matching TRBD2 (5 bases). CDR3 size: 14 residues. Trimming took 8 bases from V and 2 from J, leaving 14 bases between them. Germline CDR1 is LGHDT and CDR2 is YNNKEL (reference sequence). CDR3 residues: CASATAALTDTQYF. The DNA for the CDR3 is TGTGCCAGCGCCACAGCGGCCCTCACAGATACGCAGTATTTT.

The V and J genes are TRBV19 and TRBJ1-1, with D perhaps matching TRBD1 (5 bases). The length of the CDR3 is 13 residues. Trimming took off 3 bases at V and 5 bases at J, with 10 bases between the two ends. Germline V lookup: CDR1 LNHDA, CDR2 SQIVND (reference sequence). The CDR3 spells CASSIGQGTEAFF. The CDR3 DNA reads as TGTGCCAGTAGTATCGGTCAGGGTACTGAAGCTTTCTTT.

The chain is built from TRBV4-1 and TRBJ1-1; D possibly corresponds to TRBD1 (5 bases). The CDR3 loop spans 15 amino acids. Germline CDR1 reads MGHRA; CDR2 reads YSYEKL. V lost 4 bases, J lost 1 base, and 13 bases lay in between. CDR3 DNA sequence: TGCGCCAGCAGCCTCCTGGCCGGGGCGAACACTGAAGCTTTCTTT. Residues: CASSLLAGANTEAFF.

The chain links TRBV11-3 to TRBJ2-1; no reliable D call. The CDR3 is 12 amino acids. The V gene's germline CDR1 is SGHNT and CDR2 YENEEA. V gave up 1 base and J gave up 6 bases, with 4 bases separating them. Here the CDR3 reads CASSLGVNEQFF. The CDR3 bases are TGTGCCAGCAGCTTAGGGGTCAATGAGCAGTTCTTC.

V gene TRBV9 combines with J gene TRBJ1-1; D gene unclear. The V end lost 0 bases, the J end lost 3 bases, and 12 bases lay between the germline ends. This CDR3 is built from 15 residues. The germline CDR1 and CDR2 sequences are SGDLS and YYNGEE. The CDR3: CASSVDGGRHTEAFF. CDR3 nucleotide sequence: TGTGCCAGCAGCGTAGATGGAGGGAGGCACACTGAAGCTTTCTTT.

CDR3 in DNA: TGTGCCAGCACTCAGGCCGGGGGCAGGGGAAAACTGTTTTTT. Amino acid sequence: CASTQAGGRGKLFF. This chain links TRBV2 with TRBJ1-4; tentative D call: TRBD1 (6 bases). V gave up 7 bases and J gave up 10 bases, with 19 bases separating them. The CDR3 sequence is 14 residues long. Germline CDR1 is SNHLY and CDR2 is FYNNEI. The full variable domain, its missing parts supplied by reference TRBV2 and TRBJ1-4, is EPEVTQTPSHQVTQMGQEVILRCVPISNHLYFYWYRQILGQKVEFLVSFYNNEISEKSEIFDDQFSVERPDGSNFTLKIRSTKLEDSAMYFCASTQAGGRGKLFFGSGTQLSVL.

In nucleotides, the CDR3 is TGTGCCAGCAGCTTAGTTGGTACTGGACTAGCGGGGGGCCTTTACGAGCAGTACTTC. Its protein product is CASSLVGTGLAGGLYEQYF. The rearrangement uses TRBV7-2 and TRBJ2-7; 14 bases are shared with TRBD2. The CDR3 consists of 19 residues. CDR1 is SGHTA, CDR2 FQGNSA, per germline. V shed 1 base, J shed 4 bases, and the junction held 12 bases outside the gene matches. Filled out from reference TRBV7-2 and TRBJ2-7, the complete variable domain reads GAGVSQSPSNKVTEKGKDVELRCDPISGHTALYWYRQSLGQGLEFLIYFQGNSAPDKSGLPSDRFSAERTGGSVSTLTIQRTQQEDSAVYLCASSLVGTGLAGGLYEQYFGPGTRLTVT.

This sequence joins TRBV7-9 and TRBJ1-2; the D gene is possibly TRBD1 (5 bases). The CDR3 has 14 amino acids. Per germline, CDR1 SEHNR and CDR2 FQNEAQ (reference sequence). V shed 3 bases and J shed 7 bases, with 15 bases lying between them. In DNA form, the CDR3 reads TGTGCCAGCAGCTTCAGGGACGGGAGAGGTGGCTACACCTTC. Protein product: CASSFRDGRGGYTF.

V is TRBV6-1 and J is TRBJ1-6; no definite D call. The CDR3 length is 13 residues. In germline, CDR1 is MNHNS, CDR2 SASEGT. Trimming cost V 3 bases and J 9 bases, with 9 bases left between them. In DNA, the CDR3 is TGTGCCAGCAGTGATGTTAGGGTTTCACCCCTCCACTTT. Translating it yields CASSDVRVSPLHF.

The chain carries TRBV6-5 and TRBJ1-4; the D is unclear. Germline CDR1 is MNHEY and CDR2 is SVGAGI. V gave up 7 bases and J gave up 4 bases, with 10 bases separating them. The CDR3 has 13 residues. CDR3 protein: CASKGSGNEKLFF. The CDR3 DNA follows: TGTGCCAGCAAGGGTTCGGGTAATGAAAAACTGTTTTTT.

The rearrangement uses TRBV15 and TRBJ2-1; 8 nucleotides align to TRBD1. Looked up from germline, CDR1 is LNHNV and CDR2 is YYDKDF (reference sequence). This CDR3 contains 16 residues. Germline trimming cut 2 bases from V and 6 bases from J; bases unmatched to any gene: 9. CDR3 residues: CATSRPHRQGTNEQFF. The CDR3 DNA follows: TGTGCCACCAGCAGACCCCACAGACAGGGGACCAATGAGCAGTTCTTC.

J is TRBJ2-1 and V is TRBV28; 7 nucleotides line up with TRBD1. Trimming removed 8 bases from V and 4 bases from J; junction bases left unmatched: 11. The V gene's germline CDR1 is MDHEN and CDR2 SYDVKM. This CDR3 has 15 amino acids. Here the CDR3 reads CASGPTSTGYNEQFF. The CDR3 DNA sequence: TGTGCCAGCGGCCCCACCTCGACAGGGTACAATGAGCAGTTCTTC.

This clone was seen a single time. The chain links TRBV11-2 to TRBJ2-2; TRBD1 is a possible D gene (6 bases). The V gene's germline CDR1 is SGHAT and CDR2 FQNNGV. V shed 2 bases and J shed 4 bases, with 8 bases lying between them. There are 14 residues in the CDR3. The CDR3 bases are TGTGCCAGCAGCTTAACGGACAGCACCGGGGAGCTGTTTTTT. This gives the protein CASSLTDSTGELFF.

The chain employs TRBV2 and TRBJ2-7; 7 bases map to TRBD1. CDR1 and CDR2 (germline): SNHLY, FYNNEI. The CDR3 is 15 amino acids. With V trimmed by 6 bases and J by 4 bases, 12 bases remained unmatched. CDR3 sequence: CASRDLQGLGYEQYF. In DNA form, the CDR3 reads TGTGCCAGCAGAGACCTACAGGGGCTCGGATACGAGCAGTACTTC. Together with reference TRBV2 and TRBJ2-7, the CDR3 gives the full variable domain: EPEVTQTPSHQVTQMGQEVILRCVPISNHLYFYWYRQILGQKVEFLVSFYNNEISEKSEIFDDQFSVERPDGSNFTLKIRSTKLEDSAMYFCASRDLQGLGYEQYFGPGTRLTVT.

J is TRBJ2-3 and V is TRBV19; weak D call: TRBD2 (6 bases). The CDR3 totals 16 residues. V dropped 1 base and J dropped 7 bases, with 18 bases sitting between them. Germline V gene sequence: CDR1 LNHDA, CDR2 SQIVND (reference sequence). The CDR3 protein is CASSIGVGTSGNTQYF. The CDR3 DNA follows: TGTGCCAGTAGTATAGGGGTCGGGACTTCGGGAAATACGCAGTATTTT.